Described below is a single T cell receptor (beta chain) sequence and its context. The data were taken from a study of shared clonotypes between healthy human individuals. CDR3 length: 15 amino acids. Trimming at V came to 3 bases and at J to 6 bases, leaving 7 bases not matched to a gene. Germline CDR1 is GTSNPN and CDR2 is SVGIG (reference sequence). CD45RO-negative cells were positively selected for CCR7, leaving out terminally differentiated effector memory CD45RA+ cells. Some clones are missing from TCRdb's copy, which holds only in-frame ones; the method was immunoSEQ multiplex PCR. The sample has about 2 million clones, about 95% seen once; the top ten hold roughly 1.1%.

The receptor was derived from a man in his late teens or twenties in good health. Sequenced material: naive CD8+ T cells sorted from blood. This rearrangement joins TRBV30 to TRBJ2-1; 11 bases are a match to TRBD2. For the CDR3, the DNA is TGTGCCTGGAGCCTCCTAGCGGGAGGAGTCAATGAGCAGTTCTTC. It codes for CAWSLLAGGVNEQFF.